This T cell receptor (beta chain) was observed in a study of OX40 agonist ivuxolimab in advanced cancers. On the study more broadly: Dose-escalation subjects each had hepatocellular carcinoma, melanoma, renal cell or head and neck cancer. The group had a mean age of around 64 years, ranged from 23 to 79, and was 80% to 90% male.

The CDR3 spans 16 residues. The V gene's germline CDR1 is MNHEY and CDR2 SVGAGI. The junction had 5 bases not matched to a gene; V was cut back by 4 bases and J by 4 bases. Here immunoSEQ multiplex PCR was the method, and the copy in TCRdb shows in-frame clones only, minus some. Here the sample spans roughly 57,000 clones, 84% being singletons. V is TRBV6-5 and J is TRBJ2-1; 12 bases are a match to TRBD2. This sequence was found in an adult with an advanced solid tumor such as melanoma, head and neck, liver or kidney cancer. The material was CD4+ or CD8+ T cells sorted from blood, obtained in a trial of the OX40 agonist ivuxolimab. The CDR3: CASSFITSGGYNEQFF. CDR3 nucleotide sequence: TGTGCCAGCAGTTTTATAACTAGCGGGGGGTACAATGAGCAGTTCTTC.